Each of the 11 T cell receptor beta chains below was sequenced from the same sample in a study of T cell responses to AZD1222 COVID-19 vaccine (dated by TCRdb to the early 2020s). The time point label corresponds to: baseline before first vaccination. Libraries were prepared through the immunoSEQ multiplex PCR assay. This is the immuneACCESS table as TCRdb keeps it, with only in-frame sequences that have V and J called. A part of the clones is gone; compared with another copy, unresolved V genes explain less than half, and the rest is unexplained. The sample includes 100,000 to 120,000 clones, with 80% to 95% observed a single time. The top ten clones comprise about 7.8% of the sample. Material: peripheral blood, obtained on day 0 of AZD1222 vaccination. The receptors here all came from an adult in good health.

V and J are TRBV5-1 and TRBJ1-4, with a tentative D call TRBD1 (6 bases). The CDR3 sequence is 15 residues long. Germline V gene sequence: CDR1 SGHRS, CDR2 YFSETQ. The V and J ends lost 3 bases and 5 bases respectively, with 14 bases between them. Written as DNA, the CDR3 is TGCGCCAGCAGCTCCTCAACAGGGACAAATGAAAAACTGTTTTTT. Protein product: CASSSSTGTNEKLFF.

This chain uses TRBV27 with TRBJ1-1; possibly TRBD1 for D (5 bases). The V and J ends lost 5 bases and 3 bases respectively, with 16 bases between them. This CDR3 has 15 residues. CDR1 MNHEY and CDR2 SMNVEV come from the germline V gene (reference sequence). For the CDR3, the DNA is TGTGCCAGCAGTCCCCTGGGGGGAGGGTACACTGAAGCTTTCTTT. It yields the protein CASSPLGGGYTEAFF.

The genes are TRBV4-1 and TRBJ1-6, with no clear D. The CDR3 has 13 residues. Trimming removed 0 bases at V and 7 bases at J, with 4 bases between. CDR1 MGHRA and CDR2 YSYEKL come from the germline V gene. The CDR3 sequence is CASSQERNSPLHF. DNA of the CDR3: TGCGCCAGCAGCCAAGAAAGGAATTCACCCCTCCACTTT.

V is TRBV2 and J is TRBJ2-2, with TRBD2 as a possible D gene (6 bases). CDR3 size: 14 residues. CDR1 and CDR2 (germline): SNHLY, FYNNEI. V lost 6 bases, J lost 3 bases, and 11 bases lay in between. The CDR3 loop is CASRGGRDTGELFF. CDR3 coding DNA: TGTGCCAGCAGGGGGGGACGGGACACCGGGGAGCTGTTTTTT.

V gene TRBV5-1 combines with J gene TRBJ2-5; D uncertain. V was pared by 3 bases and J by 3 bases, with 9 bases between. Germline CDR1 SGHRS, CDR2 YFSETQ. The CDR3 totals 13 residues. The CDR3 sequence: CASSWVAEETQYF. For the CDR3, the DNA is TGCGCCAGCAGCTGGGTGGCAGAAGAGACCCAGTACTTC.

This sequence joins TRBV9 and TRBJ2-3; 14 positions agree with TRBD2. The germline gives CDR1 SGDLS, CDR2 YYNGEE. This CDR3 comprises 17 residues. Trimming at V came to 4 bases and at J to 2 bases, leaving 6 bases not matched to a gene. The CDR3 DNA follows: TGTGCCAGCAGCCTAGGACTAGCGGGGGGACTCACAGATACGCAGTATTTT. It translates to CASSLGLAGGLTDTQYF. The whole variable domain, filled in from reference TRBV9 and TRBJ2-3, reads DSGVTQTPKHLITATGQRVTLRCSPRSGDLSVYWYQQSLDQGLQFLIQYYNGEERAKGNILERFSAQQFPDLHSELNLSSLELGDSALYFCASSLGLAGGLTDTQYFGPGTRLTVL.

This clone is a singleton in its sample. The chain links TRBV6-1 to TRBJ2-7; maybe TRBD2 (6 bases). CDR3 length equals 14 residues. V was pared by 0 bases and J by 6 bases, with 12 bases between. Germline-derived CDR1 and CDR2 are MNHNS and SASEGT. CDR3 region: CASSEAGLPTEQYF. The CDR3 DNA reads as TGTGCCAGCAGTGAAGCGGGACTCCCGACCGAGCAGTACTTC.

Comments on this clone: Sequence at one end of the junction differs from germline and may be a read error. This chain links TRBV6-2 or TRBV6-3 with TRBJ2-7, with 8 bases identical to TRBD1. This CDR3 is built from 13 residues. CDR1 and CDR2 from the germline V gene are MNHEY and SVGEGT. CDR3 in amino acids: CANSYQGQGEQYF. In nucleotides, the CDR3 is TGTGCCAACAGTTATCAAGGACAGGGTGAGCAGTACTTC.

This clone is a singleton in its sample. The genes are TRBV5-8 and TRBJ2-7; D call uncertain. The V gene lost 2 bases and the J gene lost 2 bases, with 8 bases spanning the gap. CDR1 is SGHTS, CDR2 YDEGEE, per germline. The length of the CDR3 is 13 residues. CDR3 sequence reads: CASSFRAAYEQYF. Here the CDR3 DNA reads TGTGCCAGCAGCTTCCGGGCTGCCTACGAGCAGTACTTC.

V usage is TRBV7-2 and J usage is TRBJ2-2, with 10 bases aligning to TRBD2. Germline-derived CDR1 and CDR2 are SGHTA and FQGNSA. The CDR3 has 15 residues. V gave up 3 bases and J gave up 4 bases; unmatched junction bases: 2. The CDR3 region is CASSFTSGATGELFF. The CDR3 nucleotides are TGTGCCAGCAGCTTTACTAGCGGGGCCACCGGGGAGCTGTTTTTT.

The chain couples TRBV18 to TRBJ1-1; maybe TRBD1 (6 bases). The CDR3 sequence is 14 residues long. Germline CDR1 and CDR2: KGHSH and LQKENI. Trimming took off 3 bases at V and 6 bases at J, with 14 bases between the two ends. CDR3 amino acids: CASSPQTGSSEAFF. CDR3 sequence (DNA): TGTGCCAGCTCACCTCAGACAGGAAGCTCTGAAGCTTTCTTT.